What follows are 2 T cell receptor beta chains derived from one specimen sequenced in a study of blood T cell repertoires in COVID-19. Assay used: immunoSEQ multiplex PCR; TCRdb lists only in-frame clones, some missing. Of approximately 330,000 clones in the sample, 86% were seen once. Sequenced: PBMCs or T cells enriched from blood (not recorded which). The receptors come from a woman aged 40 to 49 with acute COVID-19.

This sequence joins TRBV18 and TRBJ2-3, with 11 positions matching TRBD2. This CDR3 is 15 amino acids long. V was pared by 0 bases and J by 5 bases, with 1 base of the junction left unmatched. Germline CDR1 and CDR2: KGHSH and LQKENI. CDR3 nucleotide sequence: TGTGCCAGCTCACCACCCCTAGCGGGGGGAGATACGCAGTATTTT. Protein sequence: CASSPPLAGGDTQYF.

This sequence joins TRBV11-2 and TRBJ2-3; 11 positions match TRBD2. CDR1 is SGHAT and CDR2 is FQNNGV in the germline V gene. The CDR3 totals 15 residues. Losses at the gene ends were 4 bases for V and 1 base for J; bases not matched to a gene: 1. CDR3 loop: CASSSLAGGTDTQYF. CDR3 coding DNA: TGTGCCAGCAGCTCACTAGCGGGGGGCACAGATACGCAGTATTTT.